These 29 T cell receptor beta chains were all obtained from the same sample, sequenced in a study of PD-1 blockade in classical Hodgkin lymphoma (TCRdb year 2020). The sample's time point label is to be understood as: cycle 1 day 1 (C1D1), immediately before nivolumab initiation. Every trial patient had relapsed after autologous stem cell transplantation, and cohorts A, B and C differed in prior brentuximab vedotin exposure. Magnetic negative selection with a Miltenyi CD4+ T cell isolation kit was used to purify CD4+ T cells from thawed PBMCs. To prepare the library, the immunoSEQ multiplex PCR assay was applied. The source is immuneACCESS, and TCRdb retained only in-frame sequences with V and J called. Part of the clones is not carried over; for the studies checked, unresolved V genes explain less than half of this, and the remainder is unexplained. For this sample there are some 35,000 clones; 90% appear just once. The top ten clones comprise about 0.24% of the sample.

The sequencing here drew on CD4+ T cells from blood, taken at baseline. The receptors originated from a human donor with classical Hodgkin lymphoma.

This chain joins TRBV6-1 and TRBJ2-5, with D hard to call. The CDR3 sequence is 12 residues long. V was cut by 0 bases and J by 5 bases, with 4 bases left in between. Per germline, CDR1 MNHNS and CDR2 SASEGT. Here the CDR3 reads CASSEARETQYF. In DNA, the CDR3 is TGTGCCAGCAGTGAAGCGCGGGAGACCCAGTACTTC.

This sequence joins TRBV23-1 and TRBJ2-7; 7 bases match TRBD2. TRBV23-1 falls under the ORF class, with uncertain function. J gave up 7 bases and V 0 bases, and 15 bases lay outside the gene matches. This CDR3 contains 17 residues. CDR3 sequence: CASSQSGGGLAVREQYF. Written as DNA, the CDR3 is TGCGCCAGCAGTCAATCGGGGGGGGGACTGGCAGTCAGGGAGCAGTACTTC.

The rearrangement links TRBV23-1 to TRBJ1-1; weak D call: TRBD1 (5 bases). TRBV23-1 counts as an open reading frame of uncertain function. The CDR3 totals 19 residues. V dropped 3 bases and J dropped 0 bases, with 23 bases sitting between them. The CDR3 protein is CASSHPSTWDENMNTEAFF. Here the CDR3 DNA reads TGCGCCAGCAGTCATCCGAGCACCTGGGACGAAAACATGAACACTGAAGCTTTCTTT.

This sequence joins TRBV7-3 and TRBJ2-1; D may match TRBD1 or TRBD2 (6 bases each). Between the trimmed V and J ends, which lost 5 bases and 2 bases, there was a span of 16 bases. The CDR3 sequence is 16 residues long. Per the germline V gene, CDR1 is SGHTA and CDR2 is FQGTGA. The CDR3 loop reads CASSVRWGATYNEQFF. The CDR3 coding sequence is TGTGCCAGCAGCGTCCGGTGGGGGGCCACCTACAATGAGCAGTTCTTC.

In DNA form, the CDR3 reads TGTGCCAGCAGTCCGACCTACGGCAACTATGGCTACACCTTC. Amino acid sequence: CASSPTYGNYGYTF. The V gene is TRBV6-4, the J gene TRBJ1-2; D remains unclear. V lost 5 bases to trimming and J lost 2 bases, with 12 bases between them. This CDR3 contains 14 residues. The V gene's germline CDR1 is MRHNA and CDR2 SNTAGT.

The genes are TRBV19 and TRBJ2-1; 10 bases match TRBD1. This CDR3 is 15 amino acids long. CDR1 and CDR2 from the germline V gene are LNHDA and SQIVND (reference sequence). V shed 3 bases and J 6 bases; nucleotides not matched to a gene: 5. The CDR3 nucleotides read TGTGCCAGTAGTATTGGACAGGGGGTTACCAATGAGCAGTTCTTC. Residues: CASSIGQGVTNEQFF.

This clone was picked up one time. V and J are TRBV6-1 and TRBJ2-1; 11 nucleotides line up with TRBD2. The V segment lost 8 bases and the J segment 3 bases; nucleotides outside the gene matches: 6. CDR1 MNHNS and CDR2 SASEGT come from the germline V gene. This CDR3 spans 15 amino acids. This CDR3 is CASRRGLADYNEQFF. CDR3 bases: TGTGCCAGCCGGAGGGGACTAGCGGACTACAATGAGCAGTTCTTC.

The chain joins TRBV10-3 to TRBJ1-1; tentatively, D is TRBD1 (6 bases). CDR1 and CDR2 (germline): ENHRY, SYGVKD. Trimming took 11 bases from V and 3 from J, leaving 16 bases between them. This CDR3 is 13 amino acids long. The CDR3 DNA sequence: TGTGCCGCCTCCGGGACACAGGACACTGAAGCTTTCTTT. Its protein product is CAASGTQDTEAFF.

V gene TRBV19 combines with J gene TRBJ2-3, with 7 bases aligning to TRBD2. The CDR3 covers 14 residues. Trimming at V came to 6 bases and at J to 0 bases, leaving 3 bases not matched to a gene. Germline CDR1 is LNHDA and CDR2 is SQIVND (reference sequence). The CDR3 here is CASSSSGSTDTQYF. The CDR3 DNA follows: TGTGCCAGTAGCTCTAGCGGAAGCACAGATACGCAGTATTTT. The full variable domain, completed using reference TRBV19 and TRBJ2-3, is DGGITQSPKYLFRKEGQNVTLSCEQNLNHDAMYWYRQDPGQGLRLIYYSQIVNDFQKGDIAEGYSVSREKKESFPLTVTSAQKNPTAFYLCASSSSGSTDTQYFGPGTRLTVL.

This clone was recorded only once. The J gene is TRBJ2-7, the V gene TRBV29-1; TRBD2 might be the D (6 bases). V was shortened by 4 bases and J by 0 bases, with 13 bases between the two germline ends. The CDR3 runs to 14 residues. Germline V gene sequence: CDR1 SQVTM, CDR2 ANQGSEA. The CDR3 protein is CSVVAVQSSYEQYF. The DNA for the CDR3 is TGCAGCGTTGTAGCGGTCCAGAGCTCCTACGAGCAGTACTTC.

For the CDR3, the DNA is TGTGCCAGCAGCTTAGACGAAACAGATACGCAGTATTTT. It encodes CASSLDETDTQYF. The gene calls are TRBV7-9 and TRBJ2-3; D not resolved. The CDR3 consists of 13 residues. V was cut by 1 base and J by 3 bases, with 5 bases left in between. CDR1 and CDR2 (germline): SEHNR, FQNEAQ (reference sequence).

The rearrangement uses TRBV2 and TRBJ2-5, with 7 bases aligning to TRBD1. After removal of 4 bases from V and 2 bases from J, the junction contained 1 base not matched to a gene. CDR3 length: 13 residues. Germline CDR1 and CDR2: SNHLY and FYNNEI. CDR3 bases: TGTGCCAGCAGTGGGACAGGTCAAGAGACCCAGTACTTC. This sequence encodes CASSGTGQETQYF.

The chain has TRBV28 and TRBJ1-2; 12 bases agree with TRBD1. Looked up from germline, CDR1 is MDHEN and CDR2 is SYDVKM. V trimming: 8 bases; J trimming: 1 base; junction bases outside the gene matches: 8. The CDR3 is made up of 16 amino acids. The CDR3: CASWGTGGNFNYGYTF. DNA of the CDR3: TGTGCCAGCTGGGGGACAGGGGGCAATTTTAACTATGGCTACACCTTC.

The rearrangement links TRBV29-1 to TRBJ2-5, with TRBD2 as a possible D gene (5 bases). The CDR3 consists of 13 residues. V was cut by 4 bases and J by 3 bases, with 12 bases left in between. Germline CDR1 and CDR2: SQVTM and ANQGSEA. The CDR3 is CSVVSDGKETQYF. CDR3 bases: TGCAGCGTTGTTTCGGACGGGAAAGAGACCCAGTACTTC. Together with reference TRBV29-1 and TRBJ2-5, the CDR3 gives the full variable domain: SAVISQKPSRDICQRGTSLTIQCQVDSQVTMMFWYRQQPGQSLTLIATANQGSEATYESGFVIDKFPISRPNLTFSTLTVSNMSPEDSSIYLCSVVSDGKETQYFGPGTRLLVL.

This clone came up once. V and J are TRBV11-2 and TRBJ1-5; D is uncertain. Trimming cost V 1 base and J 1 base, with 8 bases left between them. The CDR3 totals 15 residues. Germline CDR1 SGHAT, CDR2 FQNNGV. CDR3 residues: CASSLGRWSNQPQHF. The DNA of the CDR3 is TGTGCCAGCAGCTTAGGTCGATGGAGCAATCAGCCCCAGCATTTT.

CDR3 nucleotide sequence: TGCAGCGTTGTGGGGTACGAGCAGTACTTC. As protein: CSVVGYEQYF. The chain has TRBV29-1 and TRBJ2-7; D remains ambiguous. CDR1 is SQVTM and CDR2 is ANQGSEA in the germline V gene. There are 10 residues in the CDR3. Trimming left V 4 bases short and J 4 bases short, with 5 bases between.

This chain links TRBV27 with TRBJ2-1; no firm D call. Trimming shortened V by 5 bases and J by 0 bases, and 11 bases separated the two germline ends. The CDR3 is 15 residues long. Germline lookup yields CDR1 MNHEY and CDR2 SMNVEV (reference sequence). The CDR3 sequence: CASSPGWGSYNEQFF. The CDR3, as DNA: TGTGCCAGCAGTCCCGGATGGGGCTCCTACAATGAGCAGTTCTTC.

The rearrangement uses TRBV7-9 and TRBJ2-2; D possibly corresponds to TRBD2 (5 bases). This CDR3 has 14 amino acids. Germline-derived CDR1 and CDR2 are SEHNR and FQNEAQ (reference sequence). V was trimmed by 6 bases and J by 1 base, leaving 9 bases between them. This CDR3 is CASSLLENTGELFF. In DNA form, the CDR3 reads TGTGCCAGCAGTTTACTAGAGAACACCGGGGAGCTGTTTTTT. Filled out from reference TRBV7-9 and TRBJ2-2, the complete variable domain reads DTGVSQNPRHKITKRGQNVTFRCDPISEHNRLYWYRQTLGQGPEFLTYFQNEAQLEKSRLLSDRFSAERPKGSFSTLEIQRTEQGDSAMYLCASSLLENTGELFFGEGSRLTVL.

V is TRBV5-6 and J is TRBJ2-3; possible D gene TRBD2, 6 bases. V was clipped by 7 bases and J by 2 bases, with 17 bases between them. This CDR3 comprises 15 residues. CDR1 and CDR2 (germline): SGHDT, YYEEEE. The CDR3 reads CASLEEGPNTDTQYF. CDR3 coding DNA: TGTGCCAGCTTGGAGGAGGGCCCCAACACAGATACGCAGTATTTT. The whole variable domain, remainder taken from reference TRBV5-6 and TRBJ2-3, is DAGVTQSPTHLIKTRGQQVTLRCSPKSGHDTVSWYQQALGQGPQFIFQYYEEEERQRGNFPDRFSGHQFPNYSSELNVNALLLGDSALYLCASLEEGPNTDTQYFGPGTRLTVL.

The chain joins TRBV19 to TRBJ2-1; either TRBD1 or TRBD2 may supply D (6 bases each). Trimming took 6 bases from V and 2 from J, leaving 20 bases between them. The CDR3 contains 17 residues. Germline loops: CDR1 LNHDA, CDR2 SQIVND (reference sequence). CDR3 sequence: CASSPIGGYGAYNEQFF. DNA for the CDR3: TGTGCCAGTAGCCCGATAGGGGGGTACGGAGCCTACAATGAGCAGTTCTTC.

The J gene is TRBJ1-1, the V gene TRBV7-9; no firm D call. The germline gives CDR1 SEHNR, CDR2 FQNEAQ (reference sequence). Trimming took 1 base from V and 6 from J, leaving 12 bases between them. This CDR3 contains 14 residues. The CDR3 is CASSLGTVRPEAFF. The CDR3 DNA reads as TGTGCCAGCAGCTTAGGGACGGTAAGACCTGAAGCTTTCTTT.

CDR3 loop: CASTLTGNNEQFF. The CDR3 DNA is TGTGCCAGCACCCTGACAGGCAACAATGAGCAGTTCTTC. V and J are TRBV18 and TRBJ2-1; maybe TRBD1 (6 bases). This CDR3 has 13 amino acids. The germline V and J ends were trimmed by 8 bases and 5 bases, with 13 bases remaining between them. CDR1 and CDR2 from the germline V gene are KGHSH and LQKENI.

The chain combines TRBV20-1 with TRBJ2-7; the D is unclear. Trimming removed 1 base from V and 6 bases from J, with 7 bases in between. The CDR3 spans 11 residues. Germline assignment: CDR1 DFQATT and CDR2 SNEGSKA (reference sequence). CDR3 DNA: TGCAGTGCTAGAGTAGTTGGCGAGCAGTACTTC. This codes for CSARVVGEQYF.

The V call is TRBV19, the J call TRBJ1-4, with D hard to call. With 7 bases removed from V and 7 bases from J, the gap between germline ends came to 10 bases. This CDR3 is 12 amino acids long. Germline CDR1 LNHDA, CDR2 SQIVND (reference sequence). The CDR3 loop reads CASTIRGEKLFF. DNA for the CDR3: TGTGCCAGTACCATACGAGGTGAAAAACTGTTTTTT.

This sequence joins TRBV6-1 and TRBJ2-3, with D unresolved. V was trimmed by 5 bases and J by 3 bases, leaving 9 bases between them. This CDR3 is built from 13 residues. CDR1 is MNHNS and CDR2 is SASEGT in the germline V gene. CDR3: CASSPGGTDTQYF. The CDR3 coding sequence is TGTGCCAGCAGTCCGGGTGGAACAGATACGCAGTATTTT.

The DNA of the CDR3 is TGCGCCAGCAGCTTGTCAGGAGGGCCGGGAAACATTCAGTACTTC. Translation gives CASSLSGGPGNIQYF. The chain links TRBV5-1 to TRBJ2-4; D possibly corresponds to TRBD2 (6 bases). The CDR3 length is 15 residues. The V end lost 1 base, the J end lost 6 bases, and 14 bases lay between the germline ends. Germline V gives CDR1 SGHRS, CDR2 YFSETQ.

The V call is TRBV6-6, the J call TRBJ2-7; 9 bases agree with TRBD1. Per the germline V gene, CDR1 is MNHNY and CDR2 is SVGAGI (reference sequence). The CDR3 has 15 amino acids. V lost 5 bases, J lost 4 bases, and 9 bases stayed unmatched. The CDR3 DNA reads as TGTGCCAGCAGTGCTCCGGGACAGGGAACTTACGAGCAGTACTTC. Amino acids: CASSAPGQGTYEQYF.

About this clone: An end of the junction differs from the germline gene, which may be a read error. The rearrangement uses TRBV7-7 and TRBJ2-1, with D possibly TRBD2 on 5 matching bases. Germline assignment: CDR1 SSHAT and CDR2 FNYEAQ (reference sequence). The CDR3 is 16 amino acids. CDR3 in amino acids: CASSLVSADEGSEQFF. The CDR3 nucleotides read TGTGCTAGCAGCTTAGTTTCAGCGGACGAAGGTAGTGAGCAGTTCTTC.

The chain combines TRBV27 with TRBJ1-5; D not resolved. Germline V lookup: CDR1 MNHEY, CDR2 SMNVEV (reference sequence). V was cut by 3 bases and J by 6 bases, with 6 bases left in between. The CDR3 length is 12 residues. The CDR3 DNA is TGTGCCAGCAGTTTTCCGGGTCAGCCCCAGCATTTT. Encoded protein: CASSFPGQPQHF.